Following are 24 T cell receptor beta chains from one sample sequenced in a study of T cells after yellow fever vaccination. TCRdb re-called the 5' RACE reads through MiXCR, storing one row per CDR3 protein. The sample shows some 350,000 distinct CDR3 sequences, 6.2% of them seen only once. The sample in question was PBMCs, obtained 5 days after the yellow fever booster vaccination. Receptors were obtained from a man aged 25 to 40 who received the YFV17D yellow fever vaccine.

CDR3 nucleotide sequence: TGTGCCACCAGTGACAGCGGGAGGAGCTCCTACGAGCAGTACTTC. It encodes CATSDSGRSSYEQYF. The rearrangement uses TRBV24-1 and TRBJ2-7, with TRBD2 matching 9 bases. Germline V gene data show CDR1 as KGHDR and CDR2 as SFDVKD. Germline trimming cut 4 bases from V and 0 bases from J; bases unmatched to any gene: 3. The CDR3 sequence is 15 residues long.

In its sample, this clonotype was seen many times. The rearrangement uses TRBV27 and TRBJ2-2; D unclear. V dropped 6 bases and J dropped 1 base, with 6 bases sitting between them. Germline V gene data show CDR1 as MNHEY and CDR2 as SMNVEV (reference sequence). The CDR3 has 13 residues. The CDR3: CASREGNTGELFF. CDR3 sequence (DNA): TGTGCCAGCAGGGAAGGGAACACCGGGGAGCTGTTTTTT.

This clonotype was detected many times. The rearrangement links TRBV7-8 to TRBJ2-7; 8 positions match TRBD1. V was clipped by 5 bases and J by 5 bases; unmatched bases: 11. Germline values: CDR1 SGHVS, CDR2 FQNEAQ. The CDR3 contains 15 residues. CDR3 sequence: CASSPRDRWPDEQYF. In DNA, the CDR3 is TGTGCCAGCAGCCCACGGGACAGGTGGCCCGACGAGCAGTACTTC.

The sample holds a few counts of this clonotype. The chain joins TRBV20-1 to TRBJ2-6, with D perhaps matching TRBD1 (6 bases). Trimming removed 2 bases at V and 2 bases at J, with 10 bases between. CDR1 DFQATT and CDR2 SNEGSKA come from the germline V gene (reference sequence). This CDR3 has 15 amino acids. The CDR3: CSARKTGAGANVLTF. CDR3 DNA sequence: TGCAGTGCTAGAAAGACAGGTGCTGGGGCCAACGTCCTGACTTTC.

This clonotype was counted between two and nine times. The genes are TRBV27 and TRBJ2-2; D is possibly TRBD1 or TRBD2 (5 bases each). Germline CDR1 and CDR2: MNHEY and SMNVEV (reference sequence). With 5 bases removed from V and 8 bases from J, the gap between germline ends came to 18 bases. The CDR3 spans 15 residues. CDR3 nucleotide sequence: TGTGCCAGCAGTCTCGGGATATTTAAGGGGGGGGAGCTGTTTTTT. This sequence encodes CASSLGIFKGGELFF.

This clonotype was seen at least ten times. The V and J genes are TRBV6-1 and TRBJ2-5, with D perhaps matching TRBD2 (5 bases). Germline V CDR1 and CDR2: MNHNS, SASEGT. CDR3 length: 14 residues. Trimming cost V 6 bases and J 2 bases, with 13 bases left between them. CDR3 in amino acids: CASRPLASQETQYF. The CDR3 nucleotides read TGTGCCAGCAGACCATTAGCGTCACAAGAGACCCAGTACTTC.

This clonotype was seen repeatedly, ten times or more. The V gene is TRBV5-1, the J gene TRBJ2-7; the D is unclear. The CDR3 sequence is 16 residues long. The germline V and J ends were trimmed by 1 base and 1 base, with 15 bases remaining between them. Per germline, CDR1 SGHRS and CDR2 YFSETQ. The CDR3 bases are TGCGCCAGCAGCTTGTACTTTTCGGCCAGTTCCTACGAGCAGTACTTC. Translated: CASSLYFSASSYEQYF.

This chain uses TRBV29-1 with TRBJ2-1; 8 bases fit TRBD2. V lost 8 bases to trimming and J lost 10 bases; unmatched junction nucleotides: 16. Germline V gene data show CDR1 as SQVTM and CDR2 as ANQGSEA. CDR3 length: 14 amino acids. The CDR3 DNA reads TGCAGCTCCTCTCGGGAGGGCAGGATTAGGGAGCAGTTCTTC. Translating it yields CSSSREGRIREQFF.

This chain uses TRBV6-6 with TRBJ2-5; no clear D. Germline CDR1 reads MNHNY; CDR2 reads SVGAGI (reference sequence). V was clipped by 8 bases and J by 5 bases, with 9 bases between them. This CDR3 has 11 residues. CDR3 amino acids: CASGRLETQYF. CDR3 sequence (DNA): TGTGCCAGCGGAAGGCTGGAGACCCAGTACTTC.

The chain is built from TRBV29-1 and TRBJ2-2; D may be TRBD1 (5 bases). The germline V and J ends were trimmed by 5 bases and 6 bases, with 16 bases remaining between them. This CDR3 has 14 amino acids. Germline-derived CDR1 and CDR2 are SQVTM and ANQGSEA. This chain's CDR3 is CSVQAQGQAGELFF. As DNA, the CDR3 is TGCAGCGTTCAAGCTCAGGGCCAGGCCGGGGAGCTGTTTTTT.

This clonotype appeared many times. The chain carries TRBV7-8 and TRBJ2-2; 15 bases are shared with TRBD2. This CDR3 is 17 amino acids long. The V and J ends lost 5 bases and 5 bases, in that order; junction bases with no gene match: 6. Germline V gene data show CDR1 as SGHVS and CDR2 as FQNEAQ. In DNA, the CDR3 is TGTGCCAGCAGCCCGGGACTAGCGGGAGGATGGACCGGGGAGCTGTTTTTT. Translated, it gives CASSPGLAGGWTGELFF.

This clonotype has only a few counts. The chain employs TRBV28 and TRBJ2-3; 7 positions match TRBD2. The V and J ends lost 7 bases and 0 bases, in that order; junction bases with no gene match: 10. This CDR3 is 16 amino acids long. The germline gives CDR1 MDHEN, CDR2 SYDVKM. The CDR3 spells CASIPPAGTSTDTQYF. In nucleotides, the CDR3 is TGTGCCAGCATTCCCCCAGCGGGGACTAGCACAGATACGCAGTATTTT.

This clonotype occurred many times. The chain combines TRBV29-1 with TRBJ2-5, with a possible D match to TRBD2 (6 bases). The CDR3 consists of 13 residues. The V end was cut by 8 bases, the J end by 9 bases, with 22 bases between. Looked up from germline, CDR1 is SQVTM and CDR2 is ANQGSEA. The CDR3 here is CSCSETSPGAQYF. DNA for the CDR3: TGCAGCTGCTCCGAGACTAGTCCGGGGGCCCAGTACTTC.

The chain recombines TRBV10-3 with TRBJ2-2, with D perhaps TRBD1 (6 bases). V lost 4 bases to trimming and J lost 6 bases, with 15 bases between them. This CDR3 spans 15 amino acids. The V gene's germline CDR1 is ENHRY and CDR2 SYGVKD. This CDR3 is CAISGGRDIAGELFF. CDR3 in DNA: TGTGCCATCAGTGGGGGCAGGGACATCGCCGGGGAGCTGTTTTTT.

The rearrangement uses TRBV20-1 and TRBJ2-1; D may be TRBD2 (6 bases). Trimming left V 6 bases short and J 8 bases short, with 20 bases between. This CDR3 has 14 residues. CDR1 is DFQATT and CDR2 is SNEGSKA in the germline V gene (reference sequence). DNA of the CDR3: TGCAGTGCCTTCGAAAGGGCCTGGGGGGATGAGCAGTTCTTC. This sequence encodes CSAFERAWGDEQFF.

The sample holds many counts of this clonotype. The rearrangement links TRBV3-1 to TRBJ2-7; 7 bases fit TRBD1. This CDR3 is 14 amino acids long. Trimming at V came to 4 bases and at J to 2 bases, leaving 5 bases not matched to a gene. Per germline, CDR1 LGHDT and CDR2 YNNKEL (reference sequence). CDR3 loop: CASSRGQVTYEQYF. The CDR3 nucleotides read TGTGCCAGCAGCCGCGGACAGGTAACCTACGAGCAGTACTTC.

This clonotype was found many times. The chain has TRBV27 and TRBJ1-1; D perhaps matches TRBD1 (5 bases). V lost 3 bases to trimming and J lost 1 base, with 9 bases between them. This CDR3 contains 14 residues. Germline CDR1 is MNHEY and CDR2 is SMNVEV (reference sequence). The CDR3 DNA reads TGTGCCAGCAGTTTTTGGGGCGGGAACACTGAAGCTTTCTTT. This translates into CASSFWGGNTEAFF.

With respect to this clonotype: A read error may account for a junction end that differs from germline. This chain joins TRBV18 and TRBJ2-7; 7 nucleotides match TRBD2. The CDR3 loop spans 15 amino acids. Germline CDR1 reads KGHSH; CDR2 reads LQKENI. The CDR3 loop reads CDSSKGLAGEIEQYF. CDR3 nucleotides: TGTGACAGCTCAAAGGGTCTGGCGGGAGAGATCGAGCAGTACTTC.

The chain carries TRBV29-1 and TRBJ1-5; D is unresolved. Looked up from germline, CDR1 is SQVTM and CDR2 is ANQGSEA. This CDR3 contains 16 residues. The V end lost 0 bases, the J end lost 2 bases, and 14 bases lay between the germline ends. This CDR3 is CSVEDHKAGGNQPQHF. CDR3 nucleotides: TGCAGCGTTGAAGATCATAAGGCAGGAGGCAATCAGCCCCAGCATTTT. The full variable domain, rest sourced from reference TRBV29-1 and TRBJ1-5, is SAVISQKPSRDICQRGTSLTIQCQVDSQVTMMFWYRQQPGQSLTLIATANQGSEATYESGFVIDKFPISRPNLTFSTLTVSNMSPEDSSIYLCSVEDHKAGGNQPQHFGDGTRLSIL.

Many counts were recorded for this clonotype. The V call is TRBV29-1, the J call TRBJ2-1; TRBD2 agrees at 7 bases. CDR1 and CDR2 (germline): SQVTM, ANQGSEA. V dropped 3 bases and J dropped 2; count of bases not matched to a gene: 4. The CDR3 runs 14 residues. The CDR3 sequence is CSVDAGAAYNEQFF. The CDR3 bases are TGCAGCGTTGACGCGGGAGCAGCCTACAATGAGCAGTTCTTC.

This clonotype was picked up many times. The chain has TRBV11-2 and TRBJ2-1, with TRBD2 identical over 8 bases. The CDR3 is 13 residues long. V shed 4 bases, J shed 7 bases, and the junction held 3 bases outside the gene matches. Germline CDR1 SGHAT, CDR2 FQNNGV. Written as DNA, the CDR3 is TGTGCCAGCAGCTCGGGACTAGGGAATGAGCAGTTCTTC. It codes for CASSSGLGNEQFF.

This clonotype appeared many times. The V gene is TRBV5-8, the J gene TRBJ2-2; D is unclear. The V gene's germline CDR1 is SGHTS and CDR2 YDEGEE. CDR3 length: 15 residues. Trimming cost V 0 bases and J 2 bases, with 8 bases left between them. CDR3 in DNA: TGTGCCAGCAGCTTGGGACCGATAAACACCGGGGAGCTGTTTTTT. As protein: CASSLGPINTGELFF. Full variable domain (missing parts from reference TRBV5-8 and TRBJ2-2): EAGVTQSPTHLIKTRGQQATLRCSPISGHTSVYWYQQALGLGLQFLLWYDEGEERNRGNFPPRFSGRQFPNYSSELNVNALELEDSALYLCASSLGPINTGELFFGEGSRLTVL.

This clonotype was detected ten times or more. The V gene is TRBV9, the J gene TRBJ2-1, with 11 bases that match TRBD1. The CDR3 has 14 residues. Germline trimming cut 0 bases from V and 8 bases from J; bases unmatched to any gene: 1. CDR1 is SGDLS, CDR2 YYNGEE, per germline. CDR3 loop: CASSVEGQGDEQFF. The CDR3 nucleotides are TGTGCCAGCAGCGTAGAGGGACAGGGGGATGAGCAGTTCTTC.

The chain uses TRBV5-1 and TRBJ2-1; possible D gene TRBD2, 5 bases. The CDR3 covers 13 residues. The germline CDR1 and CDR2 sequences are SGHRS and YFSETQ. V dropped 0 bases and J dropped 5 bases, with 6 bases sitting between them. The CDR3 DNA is TGCGCCAGCAGCTTGGTGAGGGACAATGAGCAGTTCTTC. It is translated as CASSLVRDNEQFF.